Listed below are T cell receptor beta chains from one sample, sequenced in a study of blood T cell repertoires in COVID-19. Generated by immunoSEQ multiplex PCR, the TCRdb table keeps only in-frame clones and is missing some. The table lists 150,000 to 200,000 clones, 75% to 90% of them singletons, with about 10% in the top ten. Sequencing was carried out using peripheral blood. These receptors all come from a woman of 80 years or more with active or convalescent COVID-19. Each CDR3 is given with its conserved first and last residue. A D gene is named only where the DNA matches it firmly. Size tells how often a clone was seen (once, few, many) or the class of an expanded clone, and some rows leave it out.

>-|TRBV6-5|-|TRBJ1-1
TGTGCCAGCAGCTTCGACAGGTCCAACACTGAAGCTTTCTTT
CASSFDRSNTEAFF
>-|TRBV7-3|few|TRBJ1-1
TGTGCCAGCAGCTTATCACAGAACACTGAAGCTTTCTTT
CASSLSQNTEAFF
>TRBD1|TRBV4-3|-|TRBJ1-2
TGCGCCAGCAGCCAAGGTACAGGGGACAACTATGGCTACACCTTC
CASSQGTGDNYGYTF
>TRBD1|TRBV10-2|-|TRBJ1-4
TGCGCCAGCAGTGACGGACAGGGAGGTAGTGAAAAACTGTTTTTT
CASSDGQGGSEKLFF
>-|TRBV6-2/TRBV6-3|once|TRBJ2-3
TGTGCCAGCAGCCTCCCCCCAGGTGGGGGGGCTGGCACAGATACGCAGTATTTT
CASSLPPGGGAGTDTQYF
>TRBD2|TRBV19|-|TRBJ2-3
TGTGCCAGTAGTATATCCTTATGGGGTAGCGGGGGGGCAGATACGCAGTATTTT
CASSISLWGSGGADTQYF
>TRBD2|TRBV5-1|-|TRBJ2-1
TGCGCCAGCAGCTTGGCTAGCGGGGGGTACAATGAGCAGTTCTTC
CASSLASGGYNEQFF
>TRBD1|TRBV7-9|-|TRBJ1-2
TGTGCCAGCAGCTTTGGGACAGACTATGGCTACACCTTC
CASSFGTDYGYTF
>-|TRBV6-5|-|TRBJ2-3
TGTGCCAGCAGGCTCCAGGGGGGATCGGTGGATACGCAGTATTTT
CASRLQGGSVDTQYF
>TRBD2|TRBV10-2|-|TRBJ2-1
TGCGCCAGCAGTGAGAGAACGGGGGGGCAACGAGGTGAGCAGTTCTTC
CASSERTGGQRGEQFF
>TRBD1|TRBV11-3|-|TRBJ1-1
TGTGCCAGCAGCCCGACTGACAGGGGAGGGACTGAAGCTTTCTTT
CASSPTDRGGTEAFF
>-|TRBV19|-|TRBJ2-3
TGTGCCAGTAGTATTACAGGGCGGGGGGATACGCAGTATTTT
CASSITGRGDTQYF
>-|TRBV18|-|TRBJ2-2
TGTGCCAGCTCAACTGCGAACACCGGGGAGCTGTTTTTT
CASSTANTGELFF